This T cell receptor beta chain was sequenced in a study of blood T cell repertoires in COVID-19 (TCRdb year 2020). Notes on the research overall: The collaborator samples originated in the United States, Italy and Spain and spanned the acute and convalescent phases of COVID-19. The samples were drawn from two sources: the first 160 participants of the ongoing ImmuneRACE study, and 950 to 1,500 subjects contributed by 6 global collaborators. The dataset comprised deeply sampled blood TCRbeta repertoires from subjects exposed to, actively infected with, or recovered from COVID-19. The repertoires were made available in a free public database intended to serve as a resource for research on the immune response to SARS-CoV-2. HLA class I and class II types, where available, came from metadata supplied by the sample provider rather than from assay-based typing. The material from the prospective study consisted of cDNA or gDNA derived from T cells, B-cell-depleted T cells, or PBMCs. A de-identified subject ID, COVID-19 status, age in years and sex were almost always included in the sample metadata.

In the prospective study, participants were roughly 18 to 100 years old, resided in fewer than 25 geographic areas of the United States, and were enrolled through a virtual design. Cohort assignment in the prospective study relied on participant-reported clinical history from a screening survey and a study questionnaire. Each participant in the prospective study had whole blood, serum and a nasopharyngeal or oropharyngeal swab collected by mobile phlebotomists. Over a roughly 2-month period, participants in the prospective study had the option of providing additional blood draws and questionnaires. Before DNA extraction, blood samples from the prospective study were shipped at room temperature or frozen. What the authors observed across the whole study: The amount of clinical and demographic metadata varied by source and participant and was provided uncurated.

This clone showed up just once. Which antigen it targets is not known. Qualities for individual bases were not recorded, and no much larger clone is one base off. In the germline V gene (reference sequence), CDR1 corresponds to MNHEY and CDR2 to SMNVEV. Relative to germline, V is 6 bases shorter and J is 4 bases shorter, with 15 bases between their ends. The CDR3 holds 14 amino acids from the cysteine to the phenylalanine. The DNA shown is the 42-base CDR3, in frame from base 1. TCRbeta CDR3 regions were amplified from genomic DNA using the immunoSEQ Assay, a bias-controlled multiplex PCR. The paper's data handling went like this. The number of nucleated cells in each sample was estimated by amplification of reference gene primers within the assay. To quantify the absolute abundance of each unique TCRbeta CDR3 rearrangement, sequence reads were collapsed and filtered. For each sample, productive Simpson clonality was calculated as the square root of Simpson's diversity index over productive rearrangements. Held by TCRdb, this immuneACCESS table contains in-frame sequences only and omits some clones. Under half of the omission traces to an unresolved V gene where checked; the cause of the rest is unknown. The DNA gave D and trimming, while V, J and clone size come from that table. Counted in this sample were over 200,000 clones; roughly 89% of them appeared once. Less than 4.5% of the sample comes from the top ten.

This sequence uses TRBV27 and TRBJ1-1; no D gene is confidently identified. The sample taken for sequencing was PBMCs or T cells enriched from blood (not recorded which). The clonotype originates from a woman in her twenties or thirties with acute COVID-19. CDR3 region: CASRILGPGTEAFF. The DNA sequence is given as TGTGCCAGCAGGATCCTTGGTCCGGGCACTGAAGCTTTCTTT.